The 20 T cell receptor beta chains below all came from one sample that was sequenced in a study of Ad26.COV2.S vaccination and SARS-CoV-2 variants (dated by TCRdb to the early 2020s). The treatment or condition label on this specimen signifies: about 20 received Ad26.COV2.S at low or high dose, single or two shots; about 5 received placebo; per-sample allocation not given. Repertoires of vaccine and placebo recipients were sequenced from samples collected on day 63 after the first injection. Library preparation used the immunoSEQ multiplex PCR assay. TCRdb stores this immuneACCESS table with in-frame sequences only. Part of the clones is absent; in the studies checked, under half of the shortfall reflects unresolved V genes, and no reason is known for the rest. The sample table records 300,000 to 500,000 clones; about 88% of these occur just once. The top ten hold 3% to 3.5% of the sample. This sample comprised peripheral blood, obtained in a trial of Ad26.COV2.S vaccine versus placebo. The receptor source for this set is a person between 18 and 59 years old who received the Ad26.COV2.S COVID-19 vaccine or a placebo.

CDR3 nucleotide sequence: TGCGCCAGCAGCTTGTTAGGGGACAGGGCCAACACAGATACGCAGTATTTT. Translation: CASSLLGDRANTDTQYF. The genes are TRBV5-1 and TRBJ2-3; 9 bases align to TRBD1. This CDR3 spans 17 amino acids. V lost 1 base to trimming and J lost 2 bases; unmatched junction nucleotides: 8. The V gene's germline CDR1 is SGHRS and CDR2 YFSETQ.

The chain uses TRBV11-2 and TRBJ2-1; D tentatively fits TRBD1 or TRBD2 (5 bases each). Trimming left V 1 base short and J 3 bases short, with 10 bases between. This CDR3 has 15 amino acids. Germline lookup yields CDR1 SGHAT and CDR2 FQNNGV. The CDR3 coding sequence is TGTGCCAGCAGCTTAGGAGGGGTGAACTACAATGAGCAGTTCTTC. It translates to CASSLGGVNYNEQFF. Drawing the rest from reference TRBV11-2 and TRBJ2-1, the complete variable domain is EAGVAQSPRYKIIEKRQSVAFWCNPISGHATLYWYQQILGQGPKLLIQFQNNGVVDDSQLPKDRFSAERLKGVDSTLKIQPAKLEDSAVYLCASSLGGVNYNEQFFGPGTRLTVL.

This clone was observed a single time. The rearrangement uses TRBV10-3 and TRBJ2-2; D uncertain. This CDR3 is 13 amino acids long. Germline V gives CDR1 ENHRY, CDR2 SYGVKD. The V end was cut by 7 bases, the J end by 2 bases, with 8 bases between. The CDR3 coding sequence is TGTGCCATCAAGCCCTCCAACACCGGGGAGCTGTTTTTT. Translated: CAIKPSNTGELFF.

This chain connects TRBV18 to TRBJ1-2; 7 bases fit TRBD1. CDR3 length: 13 residues. The junction had 5 bases not matched to a gene; V was cut back by 6 bases and J by 4 bases. CDR1 KGHSH and CDR2 LQKENI come from the germline V gene. CDR3 region: CASSPDRFYGYTF. DNA for the CDR3: TGTGCCAGCTCGCCGGACAGGTTCTATGGCTACACCTTC. Full variable domain (remainder filled in from reference TRBV18 and TRBJ1-2): NAGVMQNPRHLVRRRGQEARLRCSPMKGHSHVYWYRQLPEEGLKFMVYLQKENIIDESGMPKERFSAEFPKEGPSILRIQQVVRGDSAAYFCASSPDRFYGYTFGSGTRLTVV.

The chain carries TRBV4-1 and TRBJ1-5; possible D gene TRBD1, 6 bases. The V gene lost 3 bases and the J gene lost 4 bases, with 19 bases spanning the gap. The germline V gene encodes CDR1 MGHRA and CDR2 YSYEKL. The CDR3 is 17 residues long. The CDR3 protein is CASSHPSGQRSNQPQHF. Written as DNA, the CDR3 is TGCGCCAGCAGCCACCCCTCCGGACAGAGGTCTAATCAGCCCCAGCATTTT.

The chain combines TRBV7-8 with TRBJ2-3; D is unclear. The V gene's germline CDR1 is SGHVS and CDR2 FQNEAQ. The CDR3 consists of 14 residues. The ends were cut back, 1 base at V and 3 bases at J, with 8 bases in the middle. The CDR3 here is CASSLVDGTDTQYF. The CDR3 DNA sequence: TGTGCCAGCAGCTTAGTCGACGGGACAGATACGCAGTATTTT. Variable domain in full (rest from reference TRBV7-8 and TRBJ2-3): GAGVSQSPRYKVAKRGQDVALRCDPISGHVSLFWYQQALGQGPEFLTYFQNEAQLDKSGLPSDRFFAERPEGSVSTLKIQRTQQEDSAVYLCASSLVDGTDTQYFGPGTRLTVL.

This chain links TRBV7-9 with TRBJ2-2; 8 bases align to TRBD1. Germline CDR1 and CDR2: SEHNR and FQNEAQ (reference sequence). The CDR3 contains 15 residues. V lost 5 bases and J lost 6; bases outside the gene matches: 8. This CDR3 is CASSRRTGLPGELFF. The CDR3 DNA reads TGTGCCAGCAGCCGCCGGACAGGGTTACCCGGGGAGCTGTTTTTT.

The V and J genes are TRBV2 and TRBJ2-1; TRBD2 agrees at 10 bases. The V segment lost 4 bases and the J segment 5 bases; nucleotides outside the gene matches: 5. The CDR3 extends over 15 amino acids. The germline V gene encodes CDR1 SNHLY and CDR2 FYNNEI. CDR3 DNA: TGTGCCAGCAGTGGTGAGGGACTAGCGAACAATGAGCAGTTCTTC. This gives the protein CASSGEGLANNEQFF.

V gene TRBV5-1 combines with J gene TRBJ2-1; no reliable D call. Germline CDR1 reads SGHRS; CDR2 reads YFSETQ. V shed 2 bases and J shed 0 bases, with 12 bases lying between them. The CDR3 is 16 amino acids. The CDR3 coding sequence is TGCGCCAGCAGCTTTAACTCGGATAGCTCCTACAATGAGCAGTTCTTC. This sequence encodes CASSFNSDSSYNEQFF. Full variable domain (remainder filled in from reference TRBV5-1 and TRBJ2-1): KAGVTQTPRYLIKTRGQQVTLSCSPISGHRSVSWYQQTPGQGLQFLFEYFSETQRNKGNFPGRFSGRQFSNSRSEMNVSTLELGDSALYLCASSFNSDSSYNEQFFGPGTRLTVL.

This clone was counted once. V is TRBV5-6 and J is TRBJ1-2; TRBD1 aligns across 7 bases. V gave up 6 bases and J gave up 4 bases; unmatched junction bases: 6. Germline V gene lookup returns CDR1 SGHDT and CDR2 YYEEEE. This CDR3 comprises 13 residues. CDR3 region: CASTLTGTYGYTF. The CDR3 coding sequence is TGTGCCAGCACCCTGACAGGGACCTATGGCTACACCTTC.

The chain links TRBV6-5 to TRBJ2-2; a possible D gene is TRBD1 (6 bases). From germline, CDR1 is MNHEY and CDR2 SVGAGI. V lost 6 bases to trimming and J lost 6 bases, with 11 bases between them. This CDR3 contains 13 residues. The CDR3 region is CASRAQGSGELFF. In DNA, the CDR3 is TGTGCCAGCAGAGCTCAGGGGTCCGGGGAGCTGTTTTTT.

The chain has TRBV5-5 and TRBJ1-2; TRBD1 agrees at 7 bases. This CDR3 region has 14 residues. Losses at the gene ends were 4 bases for V and 4 bases for J; bases not matched to a gene: 7. The germline V gene encodes CDR1 SGHKS and CDR2 YYEKEE (reference sequence). The CDR3 sequence is CASSPGTDPYGYTF. In DNA form, the CDR3 reads TGTGCCAGCAGCCCCGGGACAGACCCCTATGGCTACACCTTC.

The gene calls are TRBV6-6 and TRBJ2-1, with 10 bases matching TRBD2. Trimming cost V 0 bases and J 4 bases; bases outside gene matches: 3. The germline V gene has CDR1 MNHNY and CDR2 SVGAGI (reference sequence). The CDR3 loop spans 16 amino acids. In nucleotides, the CDR3 is TGTGCCAGCAGTTACTCACTAGCGGGGAGGTACAATGAGCAGTTCTTC. Protein: CASSYSLAGRYNEQFF.

This clone was seen only once. The V call is TRBV11-2, the J call TRBJ1-1, with D possibly being TRBD1 (6 bases). CDR3 length: 15 amino acids. Germline CDR1 reads SGHAT; CDR2 reads FQNNGV. Trimming stripped 3 bases from V and 6 bases from J, with 17 bases between. CDR3 region: CASSLTYRVLAEAFF. The CDR3 coding sequence is TGTGCCAGCAGCTTGACCTACAGGGTATTGGCTGAAGCTTTCTTT.

The genes are TRBV5-1 and TRBJ2-2; D not resolved. CDR1 and CDR2 from the germline V gene are SGHRS and YFSETQ. The CDR3 runs to 16 residues. V gave up 1 base and J gave up 2 bases, with 12 bases separating them. CDR3 loop: CASSLLLGRNTGELFF. The CDR3 nucleotides are TGCGCCAGCAGCTTGTTGCTCGGGCGAAACACCGGGGAGCTGTTTTTT. Full variable domain (missing parts from reference TRBV5-1 and TRBJ2-2): KAGVTQTPRYLIKTRGQQVTLSCSPISGHRSVSWYQQTPGQGLQFLFEYFSETQRNKGNFPGRFSGRQFSNSRSEMNVSTLELGDSALYLCASSLLLGRNTGELFFGEGSRLTVL.

The rearrangement uses TRBV29-1 and TRBJ1-2, with a possible D match to TRBD1 (5 bases). The V gene lost 5 bases and the J gene lost 6 bases, with 10 bases spanning the gap. CDR1 is SQVTM and CDR2 is ANQGSEA in the germline V gene. The CDR3 spans 11 residues. The CDR3 spells CSVWGIHGYTF. The CDR3 DNA sequence: TGCAGCGTTTGGGGGATTCATGGCTACACCTTC.

This chain connects TRBV7-9 to TRBJ2-2; the D is unclear. The CDR3 consists of 17 residues. Germline V lookup: CDR1 SEHNR, CDR2 FQNEAQ (reference sequence). V dropped 3 bases and J dropped 0 bases, with 14 bases sitting between them. Here the CDR3 reads CASSLGYRITNTGELFF. CDR3 bases: TGTGCCAGCAGCTTGGGCTATAGGATTACGAACACCGGGGAGCTGTTTTTT. The full variable domain, completed using reference TRBV7-9 and TRBJ2-2, is DTGVSQNPRHKITKRGQNVTFRCDPISEHNRLYWYRQTLGQGPEFLTYFQNEAQLEKSRLLSDRFSAERPKGSFSTLEIQRTEQGDSAMYLCASSLGYRITNTGELFFGEGSRLTVL.

The rearrangement joins TRBV2 to TRBJ2-2; the D is unclear. Germline CDR1 reads SNHLY; CDR2 reads FYNNEI. CDR3 length: 15 residues. The V and J ends lost 4 bases and 2 bases respectively, with 11 bases between them. DNA for the CDR3: TGTGCCAGCAGTGGTGGGCACGTCAACACCGGGGAGCTGTTTTTT. The encoded protein is CASSGGHVNTGELFF.

On this clone itself: Other nucleotide sequences from this sample produce the same CDR3. The V call is TRBV19, the J call TRBJ1-1; D might be TRBD1 (6 bases). There are 13 residues in the CDR3. V lost 2 bases and J 4 bases, leaving 8 bases between the germline ends. Germline CDR1 is LNHDA and CDR2 is SQIVND (reference sequence). The CDR3 here is CASSITGATEAFF. CDR3 sequence (DNA): TGTGCCAGTAGTATAACGGGGGCCACTGAAGCTTTCTTT.

The chain is built from TRBV7-2 and TRBJ2-7; TRBD1 agrees at 7 bases. Germline V lookup: CDR1 SGHTA, CDR2 FQGNSA. This CDR3 spans 15 amino acids. J lost 0 bases, V lost 1 base, and 3 bases had no gene match. This CDR3 reads CASSLVGTASYEQYF. CDR3 coding DNA: TGTGCCAGCAGCTTAGTTGGGACAGCCTCCTACGAGCAGTACTTC.